The 13 T cell receptor beta chains below were found in one sample sequenced in a study of blood T cell repertoires in COVID-19. Method: immunoSEQ multiplex PCR; TCRdb's copy keeps in-frame clones and lacks some. The table lists 78,000 or so clones, about four fifths of them singletons, with approximately 8.7% in the top ten. Sequencing was performed on peripheral blood. The source is a human donor in a cohort sampled during active COVID-19.

The chain joins TRBV18 to TRBJ2-5; the match to TRBD1 covers 10 bases. With V trimmed by 3 bases and J by 6 bases, 4 bases remained unmatched. This CDR3 is built from 14 residues. Germline V gene lookup returns CDR1 KGHSH and CDR2 LQKENI. The CDR3, as DNA: TGTGCCAGCTCACCTTGGGGACAGGGGAAGACCCAGTACTTC. Its translation is CASSPWGQGKTQYF. Drawing the rest from reference TRBV18 and TRBJ2-5, the complete variable domain is NAGVMQNPRHLVRRRGQEARLRCSPMKGHSHVYWYRQLPEEGLKFMVYLQKENIIDESGMPKERFSAEFPKEGPSILRIQQVVRGDSAAYFCASSPWGQGKTQYFGPGTRLLVL.

This clone appeared a few times. The chain uses TRBV25-1 and TRBJ1-6; 9 nucleotides line up with TRBD1. Germline V CDR1 and CDR2: MGHDK, SYGVNS. The CDR3 runs to 15 residues. V was clipped by 3 bases and J by 9 bases; unmatched bases: 6. CDR3 in DNA: TGTGCCAGCAGTGACGACAGGGGGGGAAGTTCACCCCTCCACTTT. Translation: CASSDDRGGSSPLHF.

The chain uses TRBV25-1 and TRBJ2-3; D may be TRBD2 (6 bases). With 6 bases removed from V and 2 bases from J, the gap between germline ends came to 9 bases. The CDR3 contains 13 residues. The V gene's germline CDR1 is MGHDK and CDR2 SYGVNS. DNA for the CDR3: TGTGCCAGCAGAAGGGACTTCACAGATACGCAGTATTTT. This encodes CASRRDFTDTQYF.

J is TRBJ1-2 and V is TRBV9; 7 positions agree with TRBD1. The junction had 5 bases not matched to a gene; V was cut back by 0 bases and J by 6 bases. Germline V gives CDR1 SGDLS, CDR2 YYNGEE. CDR3 length equals 14 residues. CDR3 DNA sequence: TGTGCCAGCAGCGTAGCTCCCAGGGGGGATGGCTACACCTTC. Protein sequence: CASSVAPRGDGYTF.

This chain links TRBV18 with TRBJ2-7; TRBD1 agrees at 7 bases. The CDR3 is 16 residues long. Trimming removed 4 bases from V and 2 bases from J; junction bases left unmatched: 11. The germline CDR1 and CDR2 sequences are KGHSH and LQKENI. The CDR3 coding sequence is TGTGCCAGCTCACAATCCGGACAGGTCGCTGCCTACGAGCAGTACTTC. It specifies CASSQSGQVAAYEQYF. Full variable domain (rest looked up from reference TRBV18 and TRBJ2-7): NAGVMQNPRHLVRRRGQEARLRCSPMKGHSHVYWYRQLPEEGLKFMVYLQKENIIDESGMPKERFSAEFPKEGPSILRIQQVVRGDSAAYFCASSQSGQVAAYEQYFGPGTRLTVT.

V and J are TRBV29-1 and TRBJ1-2, with 8 bases fitting TRBD1. The CDR3 consists of 11 residues. The germline CDR1 and CDR2 sequences are SQVTM and ANQGSEA. The V segment lost 5 bases and the J segment 8 bases; nucleotides outside the gene matches: 4. The CDR3 sequence is CSVFDRGGYTF. The CDR3 nucleotides are TGCAGCGTTTTTGACAGGGGCGGCTACACCTTC.

V gene TRBV11-3 combines with J gene TRBJ2-7; TRBD2 aligns across 10 bases. Germline V CDR1 and CDR2: SGHNT, YENEEA. There are 17 residues in the CDR3. J was trimmed by 4 bases and V by 0 bases; bases with no gene match: 9. Here the CDR3 reads CASSLDLSSGSSYEQYF. In DNA, the CDR3 is TGTGCCAGCAGCTTAGATCTGTCTAGCGGGAGTTCGTACGAGCAGTACTTC.

This clone was recorded a few times. This chain connects TRBV19 to TRBJ1-2, with 9 bases identical to TRBD1. From germline, CDR1 is LNHDA and CDR2 SQIVND (reference sequence). This CDR3 contains 15 residues. Trimming cost V 2 bases and J 6 bases; bases outside gene matches: 7. The CDR3 region has the DNA TGTGCCAGTAGTATAACCCGGACAGGGGAGAATGGCTACACCTTC. Amino acids: CASSITRTGENGYTF.

The chain is built from TRBV5-5 and TRBJ2-7, with unresolved D. Germline loops: CDR1 SGHKS, CDR2 YYEKEE (reference sequence). The CDR3 is 12 residues long. The V end lost 7 bases, the J end lost 3 bases, and 11 bases lay between the germline ends. The CDR3, as DNA: TGTGCCAGCGCCTTTTACAACTACGAGCAGTACTTC. It translates to CASAFYNYEQYF.

This clone was detected only a few times. The rearrangement joins TRBV11-3 to TRBJ1-1; D is unresolved. CDR1 SGHNT and CDR2 YENEEA come from the germline V gene. V shed 5 bases and J shed 1 base, with 8 bases lying between them. The CDR3 is 13 amino acids. The CDR3 region is CASSLQPNTEAFF. CDR3 DNA sequence: TGTGCCAGCAGCCTACAGCCGAACACTGAAGCTTTCTTT.

This chain connects TRBV6-5 to TRBJ2-3, with 9 bases aligning to TRBD1. With V trimmed by 4 bases and J by 0 bases, 2 bases remained unmatched. The CDR3 consists of 15 residues. Germline assignment: CDR1 MNHEY and CDR2 SVGAGI. In nucleotides, the CDR3 is TGTGCCAGCAGTTCAGGACAGGGGAGCACAGATACGCAGTATTTT. This sequence encodes CASSSGQGSTDTQYF.

The chain recombines TRBV9 with TRBJ1-1; 7 nucleotides match TRBD1. This CDR3 is built from 16 residues. The germline gives CDR1 SGDLS, CDR2 YYNGEE. The junction had 6 bases not matched to a gene; V was cut back by 0 bases and J by 1 base. CDR3 sequence: CASSVDPRQGNTEAFF. The CDR3 coding sequence is TGTGCCAGCAGCGTAGACCCGAGACAGGGGAACACTGAAGCTTTCTTT. The full variable domain, completed using reference TRBV9 and TRBJ1-1, is DSGVTQTPKHLITATGQRVTLRCSPRSGDLSVYWYQQSLDQGLQFLIQYYNGEERAKGNILERFSAQQFPDLHSELNLSSLELGDSALYFCASSVDPRQGNTEAFFGQGTRLTVV.

The gene calls are TRBV7-2 and TRBJ2-3, with D perhaps TRBD1 (5 bases). There are 15 residues in the CDR3. Germline-derived CDR1 and CDR2 are SGHTA and FQGNSA. With 5 bases removed from V and 4 bases from J, the gap between germline ends came to 16 bases. The CDR3 protein is CASSPQTWGPDTQYF. The DNA for the CDR3 is TGTGCCAGCAGCCCTCAGACCTGGGGCCCAGATACGCAGTATTTT. The full variable domain, in which reference TRBV7-2 and TRBJ2-3 provide the parts outside the CDR3, is GAGVSQSPSNKVTEKGKDVELRCDPISGHTALYWYRQSLGQGLEFLIYFQGNSAPDKSGLPSDRFSAERTGGSVSTLTIQRTQQEDSAVYLCASSPQTWGPDTQYFGPGTRLTVL.